This T cell receptor beta chain is from a study of shared clonotypes between healthy human individuals. Study-level information: Aged 18 to 49, the donors were a couple of women and a few men.

This clone was recorded once. Trimming removed 5 bases from V and 5 bases from J, with 12 bases in between. CDR3 size: 13 residues. Germline CDR1 and CDR2: KGHSH and LQKENI. Method: immunoSEQ multiplex PCR; TCRdb's copy keeps in-frame clones and lacks some. Among 2 million to 2.5 million clones listed, approximately 93% were seen once. The chain recombines TRBV18 with TRBJ1-1; D may be TRBD1 (5 bases). The sequenced sample was naive CD4+ T cells from PBMCs. Subset meaning: CD45RA+ positively selected. The receptor was derived from a man aged 18 to 29 in good health. Some clones in this sample may be carry-over from other donors' samples. The CDR3: CASSSGGVTEAFF. As DNA, the CDR3 is TGTGCCAGCTCAAGCGGGGGGGTAACTGAAGCTTTCTTT.